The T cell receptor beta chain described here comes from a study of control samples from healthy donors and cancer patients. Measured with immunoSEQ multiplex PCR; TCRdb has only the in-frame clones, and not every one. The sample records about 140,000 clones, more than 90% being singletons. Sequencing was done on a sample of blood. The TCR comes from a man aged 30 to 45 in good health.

The CDR3 sequence: CASSPGQLISYYGYTF. Here the CDR3 DNA reads TGTGCCAGCAGTCCGGGACAGCTCATCTCTTACTATGGCTACACCTTC. The chain employs TRBV5-5 and TRBJ1-2; the match to TRBD1 covers 7 bases. Germline CDR1 and CDR2: SGHKS and YYEKEE (reference sequence). J gave up 3 bases and V 5 bases, and 13 bases lay outside the gene matches. The CDR3 has 16 residues.